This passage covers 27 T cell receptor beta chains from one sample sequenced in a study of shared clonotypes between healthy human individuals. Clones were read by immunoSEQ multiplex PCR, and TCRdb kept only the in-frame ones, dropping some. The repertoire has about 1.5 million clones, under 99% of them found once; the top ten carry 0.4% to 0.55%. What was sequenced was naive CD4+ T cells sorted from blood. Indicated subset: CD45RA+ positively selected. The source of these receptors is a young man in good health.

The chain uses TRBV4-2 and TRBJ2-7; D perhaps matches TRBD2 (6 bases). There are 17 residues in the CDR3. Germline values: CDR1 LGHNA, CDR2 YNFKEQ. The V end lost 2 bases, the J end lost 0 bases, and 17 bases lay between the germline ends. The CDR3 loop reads CASSQRIADYASYEQYF. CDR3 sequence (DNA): TGTGCCAGCAGCCAAAGAATAGCGGATTACGCCTCCTACGAGCAGTACTTC.

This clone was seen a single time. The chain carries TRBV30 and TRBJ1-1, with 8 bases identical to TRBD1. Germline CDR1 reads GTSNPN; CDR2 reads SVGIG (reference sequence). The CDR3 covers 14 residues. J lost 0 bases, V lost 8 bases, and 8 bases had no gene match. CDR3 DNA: TGTGCCCTTGACAGGGGATTCATGAACACTGAAGCTTTCTTT. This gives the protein CALDRGFMNTEAFF. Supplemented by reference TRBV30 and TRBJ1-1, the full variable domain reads SQTIHQWPATLVQPVGSPLSLECTVEGTSNPNLYWYRQAAGRGLQLLFYSVGIGQISSEVPQNLSASRPQDRQFILSSKKLLLSDSGFYLCALDRGFMNTEAFFGQGTRLTVV.

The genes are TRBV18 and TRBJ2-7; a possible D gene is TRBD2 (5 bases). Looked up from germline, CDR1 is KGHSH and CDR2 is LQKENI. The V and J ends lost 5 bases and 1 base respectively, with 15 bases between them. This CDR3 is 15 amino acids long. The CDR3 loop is CASSISGALSYEQYF. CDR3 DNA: TGTGCCAGCTCAATAAGCGGCGCCTTGTCCTACGAGCAGTACTTC.

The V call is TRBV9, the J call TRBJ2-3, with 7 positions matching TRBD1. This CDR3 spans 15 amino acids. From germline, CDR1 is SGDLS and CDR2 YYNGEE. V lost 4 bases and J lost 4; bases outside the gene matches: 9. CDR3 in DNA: TGTGCCAGCAGCCCTATGACAGGGTCCCCAGATACGCAGTATTTT. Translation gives CASSPMTGSPDTQYF.

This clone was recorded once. The CDR3 reads CASSPSMGANQETQYF. The CDR3 nucleotides are TGTGCCAGCTCACCGTCAATGGGAGCCAACCAAGAGACCCAGTACTTC. The gene calls are TRBV18 and TRBJ2-5, with D possibly matching TRBD2 (5 bases). The CDR3 loop spans 16 amino acids. Trimming took 3 bases from V and 0 from J, leaving 14 bases between them. Germline values: CDR1 KGHSH, CDR2 LQKENI.

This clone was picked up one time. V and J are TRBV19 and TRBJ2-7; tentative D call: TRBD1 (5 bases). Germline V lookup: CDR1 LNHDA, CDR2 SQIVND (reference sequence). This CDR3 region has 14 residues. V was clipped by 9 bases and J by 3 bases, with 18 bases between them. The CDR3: CASLVQGNRYEQYF. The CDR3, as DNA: TGTGCCAGCTTAGTCCAGGGTAATCGCTACGAGCAGTACTTC.

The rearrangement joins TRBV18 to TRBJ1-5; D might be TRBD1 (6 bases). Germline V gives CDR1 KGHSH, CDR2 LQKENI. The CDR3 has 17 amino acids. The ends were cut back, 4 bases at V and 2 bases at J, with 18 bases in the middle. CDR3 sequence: CASSLTQQGFGNQPQHF. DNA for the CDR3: TGTGCCAGCTCACTAACTCAACAGGGTTTCGGCAATCAGCCCCAGCATTTT.

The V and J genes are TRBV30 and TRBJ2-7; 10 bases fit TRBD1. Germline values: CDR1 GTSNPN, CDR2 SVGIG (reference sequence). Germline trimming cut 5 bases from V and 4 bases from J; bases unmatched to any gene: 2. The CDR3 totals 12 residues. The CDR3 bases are TGTGCCTGGGGACAGGGGGGGTACGAGCAGTACTTC. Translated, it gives CAWGQGGYEQYF. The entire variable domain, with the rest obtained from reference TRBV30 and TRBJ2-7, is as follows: SQTIHQWPATLVQPVGSPLSLECTVEGTSNPNLYWYRQAAGRGLQLLFYSVGIGQISSEVPQNLSASRPQDRQFILSSKKLLLSDSGFYLCAWGQGGYEQYFGPGTRLTVT.

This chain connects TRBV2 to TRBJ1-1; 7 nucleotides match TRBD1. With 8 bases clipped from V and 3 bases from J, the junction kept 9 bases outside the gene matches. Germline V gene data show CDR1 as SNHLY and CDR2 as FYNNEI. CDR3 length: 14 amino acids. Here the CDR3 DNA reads TGTGCCAGCGCCGCACAGGGGCCGTACACTGAAGCTTTCTTT. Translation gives CASAAQGPYTEAFF.

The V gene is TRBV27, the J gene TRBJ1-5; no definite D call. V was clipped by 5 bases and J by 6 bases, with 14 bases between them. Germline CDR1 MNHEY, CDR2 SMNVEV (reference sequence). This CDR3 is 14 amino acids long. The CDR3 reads CASSPITGFQPQHF. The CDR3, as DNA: TGTGCCAGCAGTCCAATAACGGGTTTTCAGCCCCAGCATTTT.

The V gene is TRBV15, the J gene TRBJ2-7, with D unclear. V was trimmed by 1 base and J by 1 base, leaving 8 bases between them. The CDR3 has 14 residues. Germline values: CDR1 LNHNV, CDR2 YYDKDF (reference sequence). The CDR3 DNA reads TGTGCCACCAGCAGAGGCGGCAGATCCTACGAGCAGTACTTC. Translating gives CATSRGGRSYEQYF.

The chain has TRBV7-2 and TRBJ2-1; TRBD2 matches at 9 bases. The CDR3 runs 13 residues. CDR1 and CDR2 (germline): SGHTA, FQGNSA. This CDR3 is CASRGRARNEQFF. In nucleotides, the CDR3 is TGTGCAAGCCGCGGGAGGGCCCGGAATGAGCAGTTCTTC.

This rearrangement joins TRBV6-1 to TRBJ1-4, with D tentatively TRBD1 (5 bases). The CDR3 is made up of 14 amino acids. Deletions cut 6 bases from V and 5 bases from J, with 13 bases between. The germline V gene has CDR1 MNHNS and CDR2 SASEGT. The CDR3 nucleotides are TGTGCCAGCAGGGCGACAGCGACGAATGAAAAACTGTTTTTT. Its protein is CASRATATNEKLFF.

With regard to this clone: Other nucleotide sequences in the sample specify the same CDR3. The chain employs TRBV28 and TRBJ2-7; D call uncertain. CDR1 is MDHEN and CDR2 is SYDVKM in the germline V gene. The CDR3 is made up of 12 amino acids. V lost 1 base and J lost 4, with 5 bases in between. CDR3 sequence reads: CASSLSYYEQYF. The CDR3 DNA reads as TGTGCCAGCAGTTTATCGTATTACGAGCAGTACTTC.

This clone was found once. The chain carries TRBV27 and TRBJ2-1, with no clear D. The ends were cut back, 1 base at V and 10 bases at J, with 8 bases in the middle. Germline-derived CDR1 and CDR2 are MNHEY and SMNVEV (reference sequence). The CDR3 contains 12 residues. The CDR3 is CASSLLGIEQFF. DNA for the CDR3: TGTGCCAGCAGTTTATTGGGAATCGAGCAGTTCTTC.

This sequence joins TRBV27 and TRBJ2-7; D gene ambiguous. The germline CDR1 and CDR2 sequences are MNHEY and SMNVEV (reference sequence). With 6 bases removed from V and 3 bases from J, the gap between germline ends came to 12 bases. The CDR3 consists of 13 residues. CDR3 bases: TGTGCCAGCAGGGGTAGTACATACTACGAGCAGTACTTC. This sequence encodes CASRGSTYYEQYF.

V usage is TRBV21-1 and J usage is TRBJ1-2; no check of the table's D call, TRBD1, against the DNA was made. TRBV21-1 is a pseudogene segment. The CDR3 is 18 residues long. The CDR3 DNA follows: TGTGCCAGCAGCACGCCGCCCGGGACACTCTACGACTTGGATGGCTACACCTTC. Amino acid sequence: CASSTPPGTLYDLDGYTF.

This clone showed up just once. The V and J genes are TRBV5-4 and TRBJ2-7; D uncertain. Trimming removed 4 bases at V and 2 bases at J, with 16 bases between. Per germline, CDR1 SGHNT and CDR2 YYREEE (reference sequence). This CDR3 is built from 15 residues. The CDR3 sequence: CASSPALTNAYEQYF. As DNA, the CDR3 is TGTGCCAGCAGCCCGGCCCTAACGAATGCCTACGAGCAGTACTTC.

The DNA of the CDR3 is TGTGCCAGCAGTCTCAGGGTAGAGAGGGAAGAGACCCAGTACTTC. Amino acids: CASSLRVEREETQYF. V gene TRBV28 combines with J gene TRBJ2-5; D is tentatively TRBD1 or TRBD2 (5 bases each). Deletions cut 5 bases from V and 3 bases from J, with 16 bases between. CDR3 length: 15 amino acids. CDR1 MDHEN and CDR2 SYDVKM come from the germline V gene.

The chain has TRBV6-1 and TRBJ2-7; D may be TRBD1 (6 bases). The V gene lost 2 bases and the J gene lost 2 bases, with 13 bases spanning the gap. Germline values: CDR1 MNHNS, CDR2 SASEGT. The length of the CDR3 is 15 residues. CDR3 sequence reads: CASSEWGLAAYEQYF. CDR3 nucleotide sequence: TGTGCCAGCAGTGAATGGGGGCTAGCAGCCTACGAGCAGTACTTC.

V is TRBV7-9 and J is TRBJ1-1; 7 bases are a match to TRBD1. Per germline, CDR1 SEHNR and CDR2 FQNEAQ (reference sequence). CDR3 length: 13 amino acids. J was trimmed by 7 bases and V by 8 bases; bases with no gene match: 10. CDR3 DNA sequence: TGTGCCAGCCGAGGACAGGCAAGGGTTGAAGCTTTCTTT. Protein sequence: CASRGQARVEAFF. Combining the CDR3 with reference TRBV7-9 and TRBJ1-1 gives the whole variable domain DTGVSQNPRHKITKRGQNVTFRCDPISEHNRLYWYRQTLGQGPEFLTYFQNEAQLEKSRLLSDRFSAERPKGSFSTLEIQRTEQGDSAMYLCASRGQARVEAFFGQGTRLTVV.

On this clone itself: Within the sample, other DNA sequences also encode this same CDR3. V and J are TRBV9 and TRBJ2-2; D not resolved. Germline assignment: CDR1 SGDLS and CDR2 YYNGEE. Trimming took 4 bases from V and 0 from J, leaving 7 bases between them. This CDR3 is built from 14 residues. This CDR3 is CASSPRTNTGELFF. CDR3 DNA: TGTGCCAGCAGCCCCCGCACGAACACCGGGGAGCTGTTTTTT. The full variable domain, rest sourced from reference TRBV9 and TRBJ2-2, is DSGVTQTPKHLITATGQRVTLRCSPRSGDLSVYWYQQSLDQGLQFLIQYYNGEERAKGNILERFSAQQFPDLHSELNLSSLELGDSALYFCASSPRTNTGELFFGEGSRLTVL.

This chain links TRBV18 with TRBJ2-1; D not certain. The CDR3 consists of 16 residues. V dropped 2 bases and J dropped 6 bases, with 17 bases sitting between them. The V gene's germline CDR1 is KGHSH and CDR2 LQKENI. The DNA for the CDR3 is TGTGCCAGCTCACCAAGGGAACGGGTTAGAAGCAATGAGCAGTTCTTC. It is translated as CASSPRERVRSNEQFF. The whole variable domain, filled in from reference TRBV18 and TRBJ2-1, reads NAGVMQNPRHLVRRRGQEARLRCSPMKGHSHVYWYRQLPEEGLKFMVYLQKENIIDESGMPKERFSAEFPKEGPSILRIQQVVRGDSAAYFCASSPRERVRSNEQFFGPGTRLTVL.

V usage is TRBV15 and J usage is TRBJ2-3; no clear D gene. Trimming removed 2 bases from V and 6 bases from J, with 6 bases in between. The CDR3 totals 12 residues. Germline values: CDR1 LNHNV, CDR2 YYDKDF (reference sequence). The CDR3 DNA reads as TGTGCCACCAGCAGAACCCCGGATACGCAGTATTTT. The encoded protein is CATSRTPDTQYF.

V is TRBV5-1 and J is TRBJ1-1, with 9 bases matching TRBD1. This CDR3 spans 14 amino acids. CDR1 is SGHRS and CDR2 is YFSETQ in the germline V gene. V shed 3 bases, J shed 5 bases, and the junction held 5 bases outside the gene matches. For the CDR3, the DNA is TGCGCCAGCAGCTACACAGGGGGCGATACTGAAGCTTTCTTT. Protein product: CASSYTGGDTEAFF. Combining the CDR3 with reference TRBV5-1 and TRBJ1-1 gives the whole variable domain KAGVTQTPRYLIKTRGQQVTLSCSPISGHRSVSWYQQTPGQGLQFLFEYFSETQRNKGNFPGRFSGRQFSNSRSEMNVSTLELGDSALYLCASSYTGGDTEAFFGQGTRLTVV.

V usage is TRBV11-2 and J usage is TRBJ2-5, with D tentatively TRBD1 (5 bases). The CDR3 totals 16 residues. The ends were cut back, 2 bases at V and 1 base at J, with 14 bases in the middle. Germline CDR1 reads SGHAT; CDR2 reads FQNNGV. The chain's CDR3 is CASSLRPRGSQETQYF. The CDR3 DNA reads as TGTGCCAGCAGCTTACGACCTAGGGGATCCCAAGAGACCCAGTACTTC. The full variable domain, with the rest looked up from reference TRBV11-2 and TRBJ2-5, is EAGVAQSPRYKIIEKRQSVAFWCNPISGHATLYWYQQILGQGPKLLIQFQNNGVVDDSQLPKDRFSAERLKGVDSTLKIQPAKLEDSAVYLCASSLRPRGSQETQYFGPGTRLLVL.

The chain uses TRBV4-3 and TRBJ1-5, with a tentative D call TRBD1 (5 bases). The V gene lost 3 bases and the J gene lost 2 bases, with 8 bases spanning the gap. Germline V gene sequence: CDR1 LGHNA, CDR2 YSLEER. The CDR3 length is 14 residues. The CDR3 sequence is CASSQGLGNQPQHF. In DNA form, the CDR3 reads TGCGCCAGCAGCCAGGGGCTCGGCAATCAGCCCCAGCATTTT.